Below, 25 T cell receptor beta chains from the same sample are listed, as sequenced in a study of T cell changes during pregnancy in multiple sclerosis. Assay used: immunoSEQ multiplex PCR; TCRdb lists only in-frame clones, some missing. This sample has 52,000 or so clones; 70% to 90% occur once, and the top ten carry approximately 0.6%. Specimen: CD4+ T cells from peripheral blood mononuclear cells, collected in the first trimester of pregnancy. The receptors stem from a female donor with multiple sclerosis, enrolled in a pregnancy study.

This clone was picked up a small number of times. CDR3 amino acids: CAISEGDTEAFF. For the CDR3, the DNA is TGTGCCATCAGTGAGGGAGACACTGAAGCTTTCTTT. V usage is TRBV10-3 and J usage is TRBJ1-1; the D is unclear. Germline CDR1 is ENHRY and CDR2 is SYGVKD. Between the trimmed V and J ends, which lost 2 bases and 3 bases, there was a span of 4 bases. CDR3 length: 12 amino acids.

The chain employs TRBV14 and TRBJ2-7, with 7 bases that match TRBD1. The germline CDR1 and CDR2 sequences are SGHDN and FVKESK. With 4 bases clipped from V and 2 bases from J, the junction kept 8 bases outside the gene matches. The CDR3 is made up of 15 amino acids. In DNA form, the CDR3 reads TGTGCCAGCAGCCGAACCACAGGGGCAACCTACGAGCAGTACTTC. Its translation is CASSRTTGATYEQYF.

V gene TRBV30 combines with J gene TRBJ1-2, with a weak D call TRBD1 (6 bases). Trimming stripped 3 bases from V and 7 bases from J, with 18 bases between. The CDR3 is made up of 14 amino acids. CDR1 and CDR2 from the germline V gene are GTSNPN and SVGIG (reference sequence). The DNA of the CDR3 is TGTGCCTGGAGGAGTTGGACAGTTGGTAGTGGCTACACCTTC. Translated: CAWRSWTVGSGYTF.

The chain is built from TRBV5-1 and TRBJ2-1; TRBD1 agrees at 11 bases. The length of the CDR3 is 15 residues. V lost 4 bases, J lost 3 bases, and 3 bases stayed unmatched. Germline V CDR1 and CDR2: SGHRS, YFSETQ. DNA of the CDR3: TGCGCCAGCAGCCCCGGGACAGGGGGCTACAATGAGCAGTTCTTC. Amino acid sequence: CASSPGTGGYNEQFF.

The chain carries TRBV11-1 and TRBJ2-1, with TRBD2 identical over 13 bases. This CDR3 is 18 amino acids long. The germline V gene has CDR1 SGHAT and CDR2 FQDESV (reference sequence). V was clipped by 2 bases and J by 3 bases; unmatched bases: 7. DNA of the CDR3: TGTGCCAGCAGCTTAATTCGGGGGACTAGCGGGAACTACAATGAGCAGTTCTTC. Translated: CASSLIRGTSGNYNEQFF.

This chain connects TRBV25-1 to TRBJ2-7; 11 bases map to TRBD1. The germline V gene has CDR1 MGHDK and CDR2 SYGVNS. CDR3 length: 15 amino acids. Germline trimming cut 2 bases from V and 3 bases from J; bases unmatched to any gene: 3. The CDR3 region is CASSEAGTGGYEQYF. DNA for the CDR3: TGTGCCAGCAGTGAAGCGGGGACAGGGGGCTACGAGCAGTACTTC.

The chain is built from TRBV6-6 and TRBJ2-1; 8 bases agree with TRBD1. This CDR3 has 15 residues. Unmatched junction bases numbered 8, after V lost 5 bases and J lost 5 bases. Germline values: CDR1 MNHNY, CDR2 SVGAGI (reference sequence). The CDR3 sequence: CASSTSGTGNNEQFF. The CDR3 DNA follows: TGTGCCAGCAGTACCTCCGGGACAGGCAACAATGAGCAGTTCTTC.

The DNA of the CDR3 is TGTGCCAGCAGTGAGGGCACCTACACTGAAGCTTTCTTT. Translation: CASSEGTYTEAFF. The chain is built from TRBV6-4 and TRBJ1-1; D gene ambiguous. V dropped 3 bases and J dropped 3 bases, with 8 bases sitting between them. The length of the CDR3 is 13 residues. CDR1 and CDR2 (germline): MRHNA, SNTAGT.

This sequence joins TRBV2 and TRBJ1-6; D is uncertain. This CDR3 is 13 amino acids long. Germline V gene data show CDR1 as SNHLY and CDR2 as FYNNEI. V lost 10 bases and J 10 bases, leaving 17 bases between the germline ends. For the CDR3, the DNA is TGTGCCACGACAAGTAACGCGCTATCACCCCTCCACTTT. Its protein product is CATTSNALSPLHF.

The chain uses TRBV6-5 and TRBJ1-1, with D possibly TRBD1 on 5 matching bases. The CDR3 is made up of 13 amino acids. The germline CDR1 and CDR2 sequences are MNHEY and SVGAGI. V lost 3 bases, J lost 3 bases, and 8 bases lay in between. The CDR3 DNA follows: TGTGCCAGCAGTTATGGGGGGGACACTGAAGCTTTCTTT. Translating gives CASSYGGDTEAFF.

The chain employs TRBV2 and TRBJ1-5, with 9 bases aligning to TRBD1. Germline CDR1 is SNHLY and CDR2 is FYNNEI. With V trimmed by 6 bases and J by 2 bases, 8 bases remained unmatched. The CDR3 spans 16 residues. The CDR3 is CASRQQGADGNQPQHF. DNA of the CDR3: TGTGCCAGCAGACAACAGGGGGCGGATGGCAATCAGCCCCAGCATTTT.

The rearrangement links TRBV2 to TRBJ2-7, with a possible D match to TRBD2 (5 bases). The CDR3 covers 13 residues. Germline-derived CDR1 and CDR2 are SNHLY and FYNNEI. V lost 10 bases and J 5 bases, leaving 18 bases between the germline ends. The CDR3 reads CATSSDPGNEQYF. In nucleotides, the CDR3 is TGTGCCACCAGCTCCGACCCGGGGAACGAGCAGTACTTC.

The CDR3 DNA reads TGTGCCAGCAGCTTTTTTGAGACAGGGCTCCGGGATGAGCAGTTCTTC. Translation gives CASSFFETGLRDEQFF. The chain has TRBV13 and TRBJ2-1, with 7 bases lining up with TRBD1. The CDR3 has 16 amino acids. J gave up 8 bases and V 3 bases, and 13 bases lay outside the gene matches. CDR1 and CDR2 from the germline V gene are PRHDT and FYEKMQ (reference sequence).

J is TRBJ2-1 and V is TRBV7-8; tentatively, D is TRBD1 (6 bases). Per germline, CDR1 SGHVS and CDR2 FQNEAQ. There are 14 residues in the CDR3. Trimming shortened V by 4 bases and J by 5 bases, and 12 bases separated the two germline ends. The CDR3 sequence: CASSSGTPHNEQFF. DNA of the CDR3: TGTGCCAGCAGCTCGGGGACACCCCACAATGAGCAGTTCTTC.

The rearrangement joins TRBV2 to TRBJ1-4; no firm D call. CDR1 is SNHLY and CDR2 is FYNNEI in the germline V gene. V was trimmed by 7 bases and J by 7 bases, leaving 19 bases between them. This CDR3 has 15 residues. In nucleotides, the CDR3 is TGTGCCAGCACTAATTTTCCGGAGGTCGGTGAAAAACTGTTTTTT. Residues: CASTNFPEVGEKLFF.

The gene calls are TRBV5-1 and TRBJ2-5; 11 bases match TRBD1. The CDR3 is 15 amino acids. Per the germline V gene, CDR1 is SGHRS and CDR2 is YFSETQ. V lost 2 bases and J lost 2; bases outside the gene matches: 2. CDR3 in DNA: TGCGCCAGCAGCTTCGGGGACAGGGGGCAAGAGACCCAGTACTTC. Its translation: CASSFGDRGQETQYF.

This chain uses TRBV11-3 with TRBJ2-5; no definite D call. Trimming took off 0 bases at V and 1 base at J, with 6 bases between the two ends. This CDR3 is built from 14 residues. The germline CDR1 and CDR2 sequences are SGHNT and YENEEA. The CDR3 nucleotides are TGTGCCAGCAGCTTAGATGGCAGCCAAGAGACCCAGTACTTC. Protein: CASSLDGSQETQYF.

The chain uses TRBV29-1 and TRBJ2-5; no clear D. In germline, CDR1 is SQVTM, CDR2 ANQGSEA. V lost 4 bases, J lost 2 bases, and 8 bases lay in between. The CDR3 runs to 12 residues. The CDR3 bases are TGCAGCGTTGGGTCTAGACAAGAGACCCAGTACTTC. Translating gives CSVGSRQETQYF. The complete variable domain, with remaining parts taken from reference TRBV29-1 and TRBJ2-5, reads SAVISQKPSRDICQRGTSLTIQCQVDSQVTMMFWYRQQPGQSLTLIATANQGSEATYESGFVIDKFPISRPNLTFSTLTVSNMSPEDSSIYLCSVGSRQETQYFGPGTRLLVL.

The chain joins TRBV2 to TRBJ2-6; possible D gene TRBD1, 5 bases. V was cut by 9 bases and J by 3 bases, with 21 bases left in between. Germline V CDR1 and CDR2: SNHLY, FYNNEI. CDR3 size: 17 residues. CDR3 sequence (DNA): TGTGCCAGAGGGGTTAAACAGGTAGAAGGTGGGGCCAACGTCCTGACTTTC. Translated: CARGVKQVEGGANVLTF.

This chain joins TRBV2 and TRBJ2-4; no reliable D call. Trimming removed 8 bases from V and 0 bases from J, with 14 bases in between. The CDR3 consists of 15 residues. The germline gives CDR1 SNHLY, CDR2 FYNNEI. DNA of the CDR3: TGTGCCAGCGTACAACAGATGCTAGCCAAAAACATTCAGTACTTC. Its protein product is CASVQQMLAKNIQYF.

The chain combines TRBV6-1 with TRBJ2-7; D may be TRBD2 (5 bases). Trimming took off 8 bases at V and 2 bases at J, with 13 bases between the two ends. Germline lookup yields CDR1 MNHNS and CDR2 SASEGT. This CDR3 contains 13 residues. The CDR3 spells CASVQRSAYEQYF. CDR3 coding DNA: TGTGCCAGCGTACAGCGGTCGGCCTACGAGCAGTACTTC.

CDR3 protein: CASSLLAGVIVSTDTQYF. Here the CDR3 DNA reads TGCGCCAGCAGCTTGCTAGCGGGAGTAATTGTTAGTACAGATACGCAGTATTTT. This rearrangement joins TRBV5-1 to TRBJ2-3; 10 bases are a match to TRBD2. V gave up 1 base and J gave up 3 bases; unmatched junction bases: 11. This CDR3 is built from 18 residues. Germline V gene lookup returns CDR1 SGHRS and CDR2 YFSETQ.

The V gene is TRBV27, the J gene TRBJ1-5; maybe TRBD1 (5 bases). The CDR3 covers 14 residues. Trimming cost V 6 bases and J 2 bases, with 11 bases left between them. In germline, CDR1 is MNHEY, CDR2 SMNVEV (reference sequence). The CDR3 sequence: CASSGDSRNQPQHF. In DNA form, the CDR3 reads TGTGCCAGCAGCGGTGACAGTCGCAATCAGCCCCAGCATTTT.

This chain joins TRBV29-1 and TRBJ2-4; a possible D gene is TRBD1 (6 bases). The V gene's germline CDR1 is SQVTM and CDR2 ANQGSEA. The CDR3 sequence is 12 residues long. V was pared by 7 bases and J by 6 bases, with 13 bases between. The chain's CDR3 is CSGRGGGNIQYF. The CDR3 DNA reads as TGCAGCGGGAGAGGGGGTGGAAACATTCAGTACTTC.

The V and J genes are TRBV19 and TRBJ2-1, with 8 bases lining up with TRBD2. Germline assignment: CDR1 LNHDA and CDR2 SQIVND (reference sequence). The CDR3 consists of 15 residues. V lost 6 bases to trimming and J lost 2 bases; unmatched junction nucleotides: 6. CDR3: CASSPQAGAYNEQFF. The CDR3 nucleotides are TGTGCCAGTAGCCCCCAAGCGGGGGCCTACAATGAGCAGTTCTTC.